This T cell receptor beta chain derives from a study of CD8+ T cells in alopecia areata. Study context: Among treated patients, oral tofacitinib was administered at 5 to 10 mg twice daily. The study, taken as a whole, reports: Given one nonresponder, whether baseline CD8+ expansion relates to response remains uncertain.

RNA, once extracted, was reverse transcribed into cDNA for use as the sequencing template. This table comes from immunoSEQ multiplex PCR, and its TCRdb copy is limited to in-frame clones, with some not included. The sample consists of roughly 180,000 clones, 50% to 60% of them appearing once. This CDR3 spans 13 amino acids. Germline V gene data show CDR1 as SNHLY and CDR2 as FYNNEI. Trimming pared 7 bases from V and 7 bases from J, leaving 17 bases between. Treatment denoted: oral pan-JAK inhibitor, 5-10 mg twice daily. In regard to this clone: Its matching antigen is unknown.

This material consisted of CD4+ T cells sorted from blood, taken at week 4, from a patient treated with tofacitinib. The chain is built from TRBV2 and TRBJ2-7; possibly TRBD2 for D (6 bases). The receptor's source is a human donor with alopecia areata. The CDR3 is CASNDGRGIEQYF. In nucleotides, the CDR3 is TGTGCCAGCAATGACGGACGGGGGATAGAGCAGTACTTC.